Listed below are T cell receptor delta chains from one sample, sequenced in a study of gamma-delta chains in newborns, infants, children. TCRdb reran clone calling via CATT on the reads. The data show under 5,000 delta-chain clones, roughly 4.5% seen once. The sequencing sample was made of blood. These TCRs come from a child who was a newborn, infant or young child, either healthy, febrile or measles-vaccinated (not recorded which). CDR3s include the opening cysteine and the closing phenylalanine or tryptophan. The D gene is left open where the match is weak. A clone size is listed for some rows: how often the clone was seen (once, few, many), or a class if it is expanded.

cdr3_nt: TGTGCCCGTGACACCTTGGGGGAAAACACTGATAAACTCATCTTT; cdr3_aa: CARDTLGENTDKLIF; j_call: TRDJ1; v_call: TRDV2; clone_size: few; d_call: TRDD3
cdr3_nt: TGTGCTCTTGGGGAATGGGGTTCGGCCCCGGGGACGCCGTACACCGATAAACTCATCTTT; cdr3_aa: CALGEWGSAPGTPYTDKLIF; j_call: TRDJ1; v_call: TRDV1; clone_size: medium-sized; d_call: -
cdr3_nt: TGTGCCTGTGACACTGGGGGATACCTGAGCTCCTGGGACACCCGACAGATGTTTTTC; cdr3_aa: CACDTGGYLSSWDTRQMFF; j_call: TRDJ3; v_call: TRDV2; clone_size: few; d_call: TRDD3
cdr3_nt: TGTGCAGCAAGCAAGTACTGGGGGACGTCATTCCCTACCGATAAACTCATCTTT; cdr3_aa: CAASKYWGTSFPTDKLIF; j_call: TRDJ1; v_call: TRAV29/DV5; clone_size: few; d_call: TRDD3
cdr3_nt: TGTGCCTGTGACAGAGCGCCATTGGGGGGATCCAGCACCGATAAACTCATCTTT; cdr3_aa: CACDRAPLGGSSTDKLIF; j_call: TRDJ1; v_call: TRDV2; clone_size: few; d_call: TRDD3
cdr3_nt: TGTGCCTGTGACACCGTAAGTACTGGGGGATACGAGGAGTACACCGATAAACTCATCTTT; cdr3_aa: CACDTVSTGGYEEYTDKLIF; j_call: TRDJ1; v_call: TRDV2; clone_size: medium-sized; d_call: TRDD3
cdr3_nt: TGTGCCTGTGACACAGTCTCTGGGGGATACGCTTACACCGATAGACTCATCTTT; cdr3_aa: CACDTVSGGYAYTDRLIF; j_call: TRDJ1; v_call: TRDV2; clone_size: -; d_call: TRDD3
cdr3_nt: TGTGCCTGTGATCCACTGGGACATAGCTCCTGGGACACCCGACAGATGTTTTTC; cdr3_aa: CACDPLGHSSWDTRQMFF; j_call: TRDJ3; v_call: TRDV2; clone_size: -; d_call: -
cdr3_nt: TGTGCCTGTGACGGAATGCTGGGGGATACTAGAGATAAACTCATCTTT; cdr3_aa: CACDGMLGDTRDKLIF; j_call: TRDJ1; v_call: TRDV2; clone_size: medium-sized; d_call: TRDD3
cdr3_nt: TGTGCCTGTGACGCCCTGGTGGGGGATACTTGGAACGATAAACTCATCTTT; cdr3_aa: CACDALVGDTWNDKLIF; j_call: TRDJ1; v_call: TRDV2; clone_size: medium-sized; d_call: TRDD3
cdr3_nt: TGTGCTCTTGGGGAACTTCCTCCGGGACCGGGCCATGCAGGACCCTCCGATAAACTCATCTTC; cdr3_aa: CALGELPPGPGHAGPSDKLIF; j_call: TRDJ1; v_call: TRDV1; clone_size: few; d_call: -
cdr3_nt: TGTGCCTGTGACACTGGGGATCCCCGCTCCTGGGACACCCGACAGATGTTTTTC; cdr3_aa: CACDTGDPRSWDTRQMFF; j_call: TRDJ3; v_call: TRDV2; clone_size: medium-sized; d_call: -
cdr3_nt: TGTGCCTGTGACTCGGTACTGGGGGAGACTAGCTCCTGTGACACCCGACAGATGTTTTTC; cdr3_aa: CACDSVLGETSSCDTRQMFF; j_call: TRDJ3; v_call: TRDV2; clone_size: -; d_call: TRDD3
cdr3_nt: TGTGCCTGTGACACCCTGGGGCCAGTTTACACCGATAAACTCATCTTT; cdr3_aa: CACDTLGPVYTDKLIF; j_call: TRDJ1; v_call: TRDV2; clone_size: -; d_call: -
cdr3_nt: -; cdr3_aa: CSVLLCSNVITPYTDKLIF; j_call: TRDJ1; v_call: TRAV29/DV5; clone_size: few; d_call: -
cdr3_nt: TGTGCCTGTGACACCGTCGCACTGGGGGATACGCGAGCGACCGATAAACTCATCTTT; cdr3_aa: CACDTVALGDTRATDKLIF; j_call: TRDJ1; v_call: TRDV2; clone_size: few; d_call: TRDD3
cdr3_nt: TGTGCCTGTGACCCACTGGGGGATAGAGGAGCCGATAAACTCATCTTT; cdr3_aa: CACDPLGDRGADKLIF; j_call: TRDJ1; v_call: TRDV2; clone_size: large; d_call: TRDD3
cdr3_nt: TGTGCCTGTGACACCTGGGGGATCGTCCACTCCTGGGACACCCGACAGATGTTTTTC; cdr3_aa: CACDTWGIVHSWDTRQMFF; j_call: TRDJ3; v_call: TRDV2; clone_size: medium-sized; d_call: TRDD3
cdr3_nt: TGTGCCTGTGACATACTGGGGGATACCTCGGTTAAACTCATCTTT; cdr3_aa: CACDILGDTSVKLIF; j_call: TRDJ1; v_call: TRDV2; clone_size: large; d_call: TRDD3
cdr3_nt: TGTGCCTGTCTCCCTTTGGGGGATATGGGCGATAAACTCATCTTT; cdr3_aa: CACLPLGDMGDKLIF; j_call: TRDJ1; v_call: TRDV2; clone_size: few; d_call: TRDD3
cdr3_nt: TGTGCCTGTGACACCCTACCCTCCAACGACTTAGGGACTGGGGGACTCCTGTACACCGATAAACTCATCTTT; cdr3_aa: CACDTLPSNDLGTGGLLYTDKLIF; j_call: TRDJ1; v_call: TRDV2; clone_size: medium-sized; d_call: TRDD3
cdr3_nt: TGTGCCTGCGACACGGTCTACTGGGGGATACGCGGGAATAACACCAATAAACTCATCTTT; cdr3_aa: CACDTVYWGIRGNNTNKLIF; j_call: TRDJ1; v_call: TRDV2; clone_size: -; d_call: TRDD3
cdr3_nt: TGTGCCTGTGACACCGTGGGGGATACGTACGGTAAACTCATCTTT; cdr3_aa: CACDTVGDTYGKLIF; j_call: TRDJ1; v_call: TRDV2; clone_size: medium-sized; d_call: TRDD3
cdr3_nt: TGTGCCTGTGACACCGTCGGATGGGGGGATACGGGGCTCATCTTT; cdr3_aa: CACDTVGWGDTGLIF; j_call: TRDJ1; v_call: TRDV2; clone_size: -; d_call: TRDD3
cdr3_nt: TGTGCCTGTGACACCGTGGGGCCGTACACCGATAAACTCATCTTT; cdr3_aa: CACDTVGPYTDKLIF; j_call: TRDJ1; v_call: TRDV2; clone_size: large; d_call: -
cdr3_nt: TGTGCCTGTGACACTTTACTGGGGGATACAGCACAACTCTTCTTT; cdr3_aa: CACDTLLGDTAQLFF; j_call: TRDJ2; v_call: TRDV2; clone_size: medium-sized; d_call: TRDD3
cdr3_nt: TGTGCTCTTGGGGCGGTTATTTCCCACGGAGTACTGGGGCCTCTGTACACCGATAAACTCATCTTT; cdr3_aa: CALGAVISHGVLGPLYTDKLIF; j_call: TRDJ1; v_call: TRDV1; clone_size: -; d_call: TRDD3
cdr3_nt: TGTGCCCGTGACATCTTGGGGGAGACCGATAAACTCATCTTT; cdr3_aa: CARDILGETDKLIF; j_call: TRDJ1; v_call: TRDV2; clone_size: -; d_call: TRDD3
cdr3_nt: TGTGCCTGTGACCCTATGACCTCCAGCCCCCCTTTAGCACAACTCTTCTTT; cdr3_aa: CACDPMTSSPPLAQLFF; j_call: TRDJ2; v_call: TRDV2; clone_size: few; d_call: -
cdr3_nt: TGTGCCTGTGACGTGGTCGGATCCCCGACCGATAAACTCATCTTT; cdr3_aa: CACDVVGSPTDKLIF; j_call: TRDJ1; v_call: TRDV2; clone_size: -; d_call: -
cdr3_nt: TGTGCCTGTGACCCGGTATCGGGCGATAAACTCATCTTT; cdr3_aa: CACDPVSGDKLIF; j_call: TRDJ1; v_call: TRDV2; clone_size: -; d_call: -
cdr3_nt: TGTGCCTGTGACACAATAGGGGGCCACACGGCTTTGACAGCACAACTCTTCTTT; cdr3_aa: CACDTIGGHTALTAQLFF; j_call: TRDJ2; v_call: TRDV2; clone_size: large; d_call: -
cdr3_nt: TGTGCCTGTGACACCGTCTCACTGGGGGATACTCGACAGTACACCGATAAACTCATCTTT; cdr3_aa: CACDTVSLGDTRQYTDKLIF; j_call: TRDJ1; v_call: TRDV2; clone_size: medium-sized; d_call: TRDD3
cdr3_nt: TGTGCCTGTGACACCGTTGGAATACTGGGGGATAAGGGGACCGATAAACTCATCTTT; cdr3_aa: CACDTVGILGDKGTDKLIF; j_call: TRDJ1; v_call: TRDV2; clone_size: -; d_call: TRDD3
cdr3_nt: TGTGCCTGTGACACCATACTGGGGGATACTCGCTCCTGGGACACCCGACAGATGTTTTTC; cdr3_aa: CACDTILGDTRSWDTRQMFF; j_call: TRDJ3; v_call: TRDV2; clone_size: few; d_call: TRDD3
cdr3_nt: TGTGCCTGTGACACCGTGAAGTCTGGCGTACTGGGGGCCCCCCTCCCCGATAAACTCATCTTT; cdr3_aa: CACDTVKSGVLGAPLPDKLIF; j_call: TRDJ1; v_call: TRDV2; clone_size: -; d_call: TRDD3
cdr3_nt: TGTGCCTGTGAACATATACTGGGGGATACGCGAGGAGGAGACACCGATAAACTCATCTTT; cdr3_aa: CACEHILGDTRGGDTDKLIF; j_call: TRDJ1; v_call: TRDV2; clone_size: -; d_call: TRDD3
cdr3_nt: TGTGCCTGTGACTCCTGGGGGATAACCGATAAACTCATCTTT; cdr3_aa: CACDSWGITDKLIF; j_call: TRDJ1; v_call: TRDV2; clone_size: medium-sized; d_call: TRDD3
cdr3_nt: TGTGCTCTTGGGGCCTTAAACTTCTTACAAACTGGGGGAGACGCGTACACCGATAAACTCATCTTT; cdr3_aa: CALGALNFLQTGGDAYTDKLIF; j_call: TRDJ1; v_call: TRDV1; clone_size: medium-sized; d_call: TRDD3
cdr3_nt: TGTGCCTGTGACTCCTTACTGGGGGATAGCACGTACACCGATAAACTCATCTTT; cdr3_aa: CACDSLLGDSTYTDKLIF; j_call: TRDJ1; v_call: TRDV2; clone_size: medium-sized; d_call: TRDD3
cdr3_nt: TGTGCCTGTGACCCTTTCGTTGTCGCGGGGGACACCCGACAGATGTTTTTC; cdr3_aa: CACDPFVVAGDTRQMFF; j_call: TRDJ3; v_call: TRDV2; clone_size: -; d_call: -
cdr3_nt: TGTGCCTGTGACCCTGTACTGGGGGATACGTCGTGGGACACCCGACAGATGTTTTTC; cdr3_aa: CACDPVLGDTSWDTRQMFF; j_call: TRDJ3; v_call: TRDV2; clone_size: large; d_call: TRDD3
cdr3_nt: TGTGCTCTTGGGGAACAGGGGCCTTCCCCTAACTCTCTTGAGGCCCCCTCGGTCACCGATAAACTCATCTTT; cdr3_aa: CALGEQGPSPNSLEAPSVTDKLIF; j_call: TRDJ1; v_call: TRDV1; clone_size: medium-sized; d_call: -
cdr3_nt: TGTGCCTGTGACGGGGTACTGGGGGACCCCTCTGAGTCCTGGGACACCCGACAGATGTTTTTC; cdr3_aa: CACDGVLGDPSESWDTRQMFF; j_call: TRDJ3; v_call: TRDV2; clone_size: medium-sized; d_call: TRDD3